These 18 T cell receptor beta chains were all obtained from the same sample, sequenced in a study of blood T cells in healthy people across ages. A second PCR of roughly 7 to 11 cycles used a sample-barcoded 5' primer and a J-beta primer mix. TCRdb re-derived calls from the 5' RACE reads in MiXCR, one entry per CDR3 protein. The sample records around 780,000 distinct CDR3 sequences, around 24% being singletons. This same sample was also part of a study on T cells of mothers and their children.

Specimen: blood. The origin of the receptors is a boy aged 5-17 years in good health.

There are a few counts of this clonotype. The chain employs TRBV21-1 and TRBJ1-3; the table's D call, TRBD1, has no DNA check behind it. TRBV21-1 represents a pseudogene. The CDR3 spans 19 residues. In DNA, the CDR3 is TGTGCCAGCAGCAAGGGATCCCGGACAGGGGGGCACTCTGGAAACACCATATATTTT. The encoded protein is CASSKGSRTGGHSGNTIYF.

The genes are TRBV20-1 and TRBJ1-5; D is possibly TRBD1 (6 bases). The end of the DNA aligns better with TRBJ2-3, so the J call may be wrong. This CDR3 comprises 12 residues. In germline, CDR1 is DFQATT, CDR2 SNEGSKA (reference sequence). CDR3 loop: CSARRGGQPQYF. In nucleotides, the CDR3 is TGCAGTGCTAGAAGAGGGGGTCAGCCCCAGTATTTT.

This clonotype appeared a few times. CDR3 sequence reads: CASSYAGWETQYF. As DNA, the CDR3 is TGTGCCAGCAGTTATGCAGGATGGGAGACCCAGTACTTC. The chain joins TRBV6-6 to TRBJ2-5; D unresolved. The CDR3 spans 13 residues. Trimming shortened V by 3 bases and J by 5 bases, and 10 bases separated the two germline ends. Germline CDR1 reads MNHNY; CDR2 reads SVGAGI (reference sequence).

In this sample, this clonotype turned up a few times. The chain employs TRBV28 and TRBJ2-7, with TRBD1 matching 7 bases. The CDR3 has 15 amino acids. Unmatched junction bases numbered 11, after V lost 5 bases and J lost 4 bases. CDR1 MDHEN and CDR2 SYDVKM come from the germline V gene. CDR3 coding DNA: TGTGCCAGCAGTCAACCACAGGGGTTGACTTACGAGCAGTACTTC. Protein sequence: CASSQPQGLTYEQYF.

This clonotype was observed a handful of times. The chain uses TRBV20-1 and TRBJ1-4; 12 nucleotides line up with TRBD1. The CDR3 is 16 residues long. Germline CDR1 is DFQATT and CDR2 is SNEGSKA (reference sequence). The trim removed 1 base at V and 2 bases at J, leaving 2 bases unmatched. CDR3 protein: CSARGDRGRTNEKLFF. The CDR3 region has the DNA TGCAGTGCTAGAGGGGACAGGGGGCGGACTAATGAAAAACTGTTTTTT.

This clonotype was found a few times. This chain links TRBV18 with TRBJ2-5; D is possibly TRBD1 or TRBD2 (5 bases each). The closer fit of TRBJ2-7 to the DNA end suggests the J call may be wrong. Germline V gene lookup returns CDR1 KGHSH and CDR2 LQKENI. This CDR3 contains 15 residues. For the CDR3, the DNA is TGTGCCAGCTCACCACGGGACGTCATCTCCTACGAGCAGTACTTC. Translated: CASSPRDVISYEQYF.

The J gene is TRBJ2-5, the V gene TRBV29-1; 12 positions match TRBD2. Germline assignment: CDR1 SQVTM and CDR2 ANQGSEA. V was pared by 1 base and J by 7 bases, with 7 bases of the junction left unmatched. The CDR3 runs 15 residues. CDR3 sequence (DNA): TGCAGCGTTGAAGGGACTAGCGGGGTATCTGGGACCCAGTACTTC. Translating it yields CSVEGTSGVSGTQYF.

Of note for this clonotype: A much bigger clone sits one base away, suggesting this may be a read error. The rearrangement joins TRBV11-2 to TRBJ2-1; no clear D. Germline assignment: CDR1 SGHAT and CDR2 FQNNGV. The CDR3 covers 11 residues. The V end lost 3 bases, the J end lost 8 bases, and 5 bases lay between the germline ends. The CDR3 DNA reads as TGTGCCAGCAGCTTGTTATATGAGCAGTTCTTC. Protein product: CASSLLYEQFF. The whole variable domain, filled in from reference TRBV11-2 and TRBJ2-1, reads EAGVAQSPRYKIIEKRQSVAFWCNPISGHATLYWYQQILGQGPKLLIQFQNNGVVDDSQLPKDRFSAERLKGVDSTLKIQPAKLEDSAVYLCASSLLYEQFFGPGTRLTVL.

This rearrangement joins TRBV5-1 to TRBJ2-5; D might be TRBD2 (6 bases). Germline values: CDR1 SGHRS, CDR2 YFSETQ. The CDR3 sequence is 14 residues long. V lost 3 bases and J 1 base, leaving 10 bases between the germline ends. The CDR3 sequence: CASSWVEGQETQYF. CDR3 coding DNA: TGCGCCAGCAGCTGGGTGGAGGGCCAAGAGACCCAGTACTTC.

The V call is TRBV29-1, the J call TRBJ1-3, with TRBD1 identical over 10 bases. Germline CDR1 reads SQVTM; CDR2 reads ANQGSEA. J gave up 3 bases and V 6 bases, and 2 bases lay outside the gene matches. The CDR3 length is 13 residues. This chain's CDR3 is CSVGTGVGNTIYF. The CDR3 DNA is TGCAGCGTAGGGACAGGGGTTGGAAACACCATATATTTT. The variable domain in full, completed from reference TRBV29-1 and TRBJ1-3, reads SAVISQKPSRDICQRGTSLTIQCQVDSQVTMMFWYRQQPGQSLTLIATANQGSEATYESGFVIDKFPISRPNLTFSTLTVSNMSPEDSSIYLCSVGTGVGNTIYFGEGSWLTVV.

The V gene is TRBV12-3 or TRBV12-4, the J gene TRBJ2-1; 7 bases match TRBD2. V trimming: 6 bases; J trimming: 7 bases; junction bases outside the gene matches: 9. The CDR3 is made up of 14 amino acids. The CDR3 DNA reads TGTGCCAGCAGGCCCGGGACTACATCGAATGAGCAGTTCTTC. This sequence encodes CASRPGTTSNEQFF.

This rearrangement joins TRBV18 to TRBJ2-2; weak D call: TRBD2 (5 bases). Germline V CDR1 and CDR2: KGHSH, LQKENI. V dropped 6 bases and J dropped 3 bases, with 8 bases sitting between them. The CDR3 consists of 13 residues. The CDR3 DNA reads TGTGCCAGCTCCCACGGGGACACCGGGGAGCTGTTTTTT. Protein sequence: CASSHGDTGELFF.

This clonotype was recorded a few times. The rearrangement links TRBV5-1 to TRBJ2-5; D remains unclear. Germline-derived CDR1 and CDR2 are SGHRS and YFSETQ. This CDR3 region has 14 residues. Trimming removed 5 bases from V and 0 bases from J, with 11 bases in between. The CDR3 spells CASSVSANQETQYF. The CDR3, as DNA: TGCGCCAGCAGTGTGTCGGCAAACCAAGAGACCCAGTACTTC.

The chain joins TRBV9 to TRBJ2-1; D not certain. The V gene lost 2 bases and the J gene lost 5 bases, with 17 bases spanning the gap. CDR3 size: 16 residues. Per the germline V gene, CDR1 is SGDLS and CDR2 is YYNGEE. CDR3 in amino acids: CASSVGGGRTDNEQFF. The CDR3 region has the DNA TGTGCCAGCAGCGTGGGCGGCGGCCGAACAGACAATGAGCAGTTCTTC.

This clonotype showed up just a few times. This chain uses TRBV10-1 with TRBJ2-1, with 8 bases matching TRBD2. Germline lookup yields CDR1 WNHNN and CDR2 SYGVQD (reference sequence). Unmatched junction bases numbered 21, after V lost 3 bases and J lost 2 bases. CDR3 length: 21 amino acids. The CDR3 here is CASSDGAGGGPTGGTYNEQFF. Here the CDR3 DNA reads TGCGCCAGCAGTGACGGTGCTGGAGGGGGTCCGACGGGGGGGACCTACAATGAGCAGTTCTTC.

The chain employs TRBV6-1 and TRBJ2-4, with D perhaps matching TRBD1 (6 bases). The CDR3 consists of 13 residues. CDR1 is MNHNS, CDR2 SASEGT, per germline. With 9 bases removed from V and 0 bases from J, the gap between germline ends came to 9 bases. This CDR3 is CASGQLAKNIQYF. CDR3 in DNA: TGTGCCAGTGGACAGCTAGCCAAAAACATTCAGTACTTC.

A few counts support this clonotype. The chain is built from TRBV5-1 and TRBJ2-7; D possibly corresponds to TRBD1 (5 bases). Trimming left V 0 bases short and J 1 base short, with 11 bases between. Looked up from germline, CDR1 is SGHRS and CDR2 is YFSETQ. CDR3 length: 15 residues. The CDR3 nucleotides read TGCGCCAGCAGCTTGGGACAGCTACTATCCTACGAGCAGTACTTC. The encoded protein is CASSLGQLLSYEQYF.

In this sample, this clonotype turned up many times. CDR3: CSVGKTGTSVDIQYF. CDR3 DNA sequence: TGCAGCGTCGGCAAGACCGGGACTAGCGTTGACATTCAGTACTTC. V is TRBV29-1 and J is TRBJ2-4; 10 bases match TRBD2. Germline V gene lookup returns CDR1 SQVTM and CDR2 ANQGSEA. The CDR3 totals 15 residues. Unmatched junction bases numbered 13, after V lost 6 bases and J lost 8 bases.